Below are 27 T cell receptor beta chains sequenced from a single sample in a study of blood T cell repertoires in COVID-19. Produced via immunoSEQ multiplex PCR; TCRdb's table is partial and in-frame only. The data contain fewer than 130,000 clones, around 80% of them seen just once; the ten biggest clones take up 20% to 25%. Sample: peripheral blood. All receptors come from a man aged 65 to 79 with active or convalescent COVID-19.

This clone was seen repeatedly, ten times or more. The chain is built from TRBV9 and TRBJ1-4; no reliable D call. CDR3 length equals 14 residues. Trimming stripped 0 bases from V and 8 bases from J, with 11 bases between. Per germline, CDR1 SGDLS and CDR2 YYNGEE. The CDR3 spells CASSVDGEREKLFF. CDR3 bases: TGTGCCAGCAGCGTAGACGGGGAACGGGAAAAACTGTTTTTT.

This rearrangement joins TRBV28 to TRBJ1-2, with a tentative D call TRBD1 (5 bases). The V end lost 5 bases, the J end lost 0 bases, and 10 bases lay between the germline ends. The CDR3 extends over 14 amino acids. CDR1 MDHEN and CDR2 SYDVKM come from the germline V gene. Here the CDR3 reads CASSGAGANYGYTF. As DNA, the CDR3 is TGTGCCAGCAGTGGGGCAGGAGCTAACTATGGCTACACCTTC.

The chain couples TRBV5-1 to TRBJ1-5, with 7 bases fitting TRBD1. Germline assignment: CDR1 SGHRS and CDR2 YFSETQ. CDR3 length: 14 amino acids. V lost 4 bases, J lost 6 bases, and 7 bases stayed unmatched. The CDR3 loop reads CASSPQGGSQPQHF. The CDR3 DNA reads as TGCGCCAGCAGCCCGCAGGGGGGTAGTCAGCCCCAGCATTTT. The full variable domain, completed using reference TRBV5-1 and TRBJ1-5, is KAGVTQTPRYLIKTRGQQVTLSCSPISGHRSVSWYQQTPGQGLQFLFEYFSETQRNKGNFPGRFSGRQFSNSRSEMNVSTLELGDSALYLCASSPQGGSQPQHFGDGTRLSIL.

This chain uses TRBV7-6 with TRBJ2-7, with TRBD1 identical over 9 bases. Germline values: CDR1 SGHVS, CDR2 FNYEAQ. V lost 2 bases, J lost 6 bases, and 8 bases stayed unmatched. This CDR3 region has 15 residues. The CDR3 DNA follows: TGTGCCAGCAGCTTAAGCAGGACAGGGGTCGGCGAGCAGTACTTC. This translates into CASSLSRTGVGEQYF.

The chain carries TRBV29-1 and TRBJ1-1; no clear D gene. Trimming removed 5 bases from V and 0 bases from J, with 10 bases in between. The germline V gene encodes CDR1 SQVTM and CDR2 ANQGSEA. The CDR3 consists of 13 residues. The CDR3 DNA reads TGCAGCGTTCTAGTACATATGAACACTGAAGCTTTCTTT. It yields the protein CSVLVHMNTEAFF.

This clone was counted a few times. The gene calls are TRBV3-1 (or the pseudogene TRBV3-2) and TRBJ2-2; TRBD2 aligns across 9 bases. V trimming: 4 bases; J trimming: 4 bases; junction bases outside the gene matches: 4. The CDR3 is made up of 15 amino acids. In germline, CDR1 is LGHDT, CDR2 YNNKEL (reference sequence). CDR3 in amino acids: CASSLLAGSTGELFF. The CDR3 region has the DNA TGTGCCAGCAGCCTTCTAGCGGGGTCCACCGGGGAGCTGTTTTTT.

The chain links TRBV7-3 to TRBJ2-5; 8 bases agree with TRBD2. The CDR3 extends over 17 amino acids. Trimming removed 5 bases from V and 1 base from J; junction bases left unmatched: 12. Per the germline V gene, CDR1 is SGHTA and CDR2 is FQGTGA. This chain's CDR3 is CASSLLGRAGGQETQYF. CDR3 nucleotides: TGTGCCAGCAGCCTACTCGGGAGGGCGGGAGGCCAAGAGACCCAGTACTTC.

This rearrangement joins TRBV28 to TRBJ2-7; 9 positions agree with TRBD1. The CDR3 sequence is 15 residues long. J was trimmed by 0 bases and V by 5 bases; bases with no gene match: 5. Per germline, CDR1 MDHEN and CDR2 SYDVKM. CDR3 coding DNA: TGTGCCAGCAGTACAGGGGGCGAATCCTCCTACGAGCAGTACTTC. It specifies CASSTGGESSYEQYF. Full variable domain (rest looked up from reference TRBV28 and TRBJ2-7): DVKVTQSSRYLVKRTGEKVFLECVQDMDHENMFWYRQDPGLGLRLIYFSYDVKMKEKGDIPEGYSVSREKKERFSLILESASTNQTSMYLCASSTGGESSYEQYFGPGTRLTVT.

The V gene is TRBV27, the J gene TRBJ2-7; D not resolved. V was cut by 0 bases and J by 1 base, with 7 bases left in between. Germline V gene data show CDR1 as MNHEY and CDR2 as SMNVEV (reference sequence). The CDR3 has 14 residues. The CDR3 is CASSLSPLSYEQYF. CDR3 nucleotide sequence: TGTGCCAGCAGTTTATCCCCCCTATCCTACGAGCAGTACTTC.

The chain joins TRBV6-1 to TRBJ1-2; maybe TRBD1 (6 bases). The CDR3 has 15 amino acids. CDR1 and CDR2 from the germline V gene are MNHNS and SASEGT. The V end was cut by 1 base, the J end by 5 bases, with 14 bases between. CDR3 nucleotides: TGTGCCAGCAGTGAAGTGGGGGCTGGGAAGTATGGCTACACCTTC. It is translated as CASSEVGAGKYGYTF.

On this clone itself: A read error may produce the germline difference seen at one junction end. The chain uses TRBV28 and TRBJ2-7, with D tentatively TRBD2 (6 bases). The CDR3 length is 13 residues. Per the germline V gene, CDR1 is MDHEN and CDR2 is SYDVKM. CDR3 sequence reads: CASSTGGSYGQYF. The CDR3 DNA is TGTGCCAGCAGCACCGGAGGGTCCTACGGGCAGTACTTC.

Here the CDR3 DNA reads TGTGCCAGCAGCTTAGAGTCGGGTCAGCCCCAGCATTTT. Its translation: CASSLESGQPQHF. The rearrangement joins TRBV7-9 to TRBJ1-5; D is undetermined. CDR1 is SEHNR, CDR2 FQNEAQ, per germline (reference sequence). V dropped 1 base and J dropped 6 bases, with 7 bases sitting between them. The CDR3 loop spans 13 amino acids.

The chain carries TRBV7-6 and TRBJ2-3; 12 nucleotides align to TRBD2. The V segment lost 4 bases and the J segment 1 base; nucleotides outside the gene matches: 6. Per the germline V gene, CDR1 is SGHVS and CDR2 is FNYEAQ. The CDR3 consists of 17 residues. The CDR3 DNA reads TGTGCCAGCAGCTCGGGTCTAGCGGGAGGGGGCACAGATACGCAGTATTTT. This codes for CASSSGLAGGGTDTQYF.

This CDR3 is CASSLSSDNEQFF. Here the CDR3 DNA reads TGTGCCAGCAGCTTGAGCAGCGACAATGAGCAGTTCTTC. This chain uses TRBV11-2 with TRBJ2-1; D not resolved. V was shortened by 3 bases and J by 5 bases, with 8 bases between the two germline ends. CDR3 length equals 13 residues. Germline V gives CDR1 SGHAT, CDR2 FQNNGV.

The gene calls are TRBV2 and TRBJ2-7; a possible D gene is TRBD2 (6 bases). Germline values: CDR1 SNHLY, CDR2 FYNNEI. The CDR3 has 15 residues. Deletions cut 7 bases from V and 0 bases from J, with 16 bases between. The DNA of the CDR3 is TGTGCCAGCACCTTTGGGGGGTCGAGCTCCTACGAGCAGTACTTC. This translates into CASTFGGSSSYEQYF.

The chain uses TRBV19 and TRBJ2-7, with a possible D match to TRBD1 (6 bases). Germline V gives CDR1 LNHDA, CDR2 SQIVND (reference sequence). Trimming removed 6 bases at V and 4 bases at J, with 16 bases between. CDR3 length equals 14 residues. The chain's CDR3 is CASSGQHRFYEQYF. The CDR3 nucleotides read TGTGCCAGTAGCGGACAGCATCGATTTTACGAGCAGTACTTC. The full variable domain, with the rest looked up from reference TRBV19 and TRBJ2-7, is DGGITQSPKYLFRKEGQNVTLSCEQNLNHDAMYWYRQDPGQGLRLIYYSQIVNDFQKGDIAEGYSVSREKKESFPLTVTSAQKNPTAFYLCASSGQHRFYEQYFGPGTRLTVT.

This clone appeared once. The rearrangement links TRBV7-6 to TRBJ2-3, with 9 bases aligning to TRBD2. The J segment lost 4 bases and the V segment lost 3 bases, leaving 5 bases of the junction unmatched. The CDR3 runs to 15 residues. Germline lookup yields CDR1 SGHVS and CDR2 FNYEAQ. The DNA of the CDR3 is TGTGCCAGCAGCTTTCAAGCGGGGGGTCCAGATACGCAGTATTTT. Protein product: CASSFQAGGPDTQYF.

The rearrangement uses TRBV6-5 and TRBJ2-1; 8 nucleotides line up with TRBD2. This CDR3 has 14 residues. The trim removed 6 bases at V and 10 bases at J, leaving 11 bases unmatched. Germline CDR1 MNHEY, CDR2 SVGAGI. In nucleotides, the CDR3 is TGTGCCAGCAGACTAAGCGGGAGTGGAAGGGAGCAGTTCTTC. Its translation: CASRLSGSGREQFF.

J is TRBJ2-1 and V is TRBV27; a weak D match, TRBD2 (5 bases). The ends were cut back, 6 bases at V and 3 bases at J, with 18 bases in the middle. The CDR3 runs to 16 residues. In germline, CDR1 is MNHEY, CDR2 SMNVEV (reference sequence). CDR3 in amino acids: CASRMGASGLYNEQFF. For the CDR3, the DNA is TGTGCCAGCAGAATGGGAGCCAGCGGACTCTACAATGAGCAGTTCTTC.

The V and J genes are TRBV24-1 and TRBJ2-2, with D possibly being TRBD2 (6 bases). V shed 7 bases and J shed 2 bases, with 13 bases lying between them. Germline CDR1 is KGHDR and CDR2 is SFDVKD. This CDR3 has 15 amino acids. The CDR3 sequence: CATRATGDNTGELFF. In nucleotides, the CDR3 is TGTGCCACCAGAGCTACGGGAGATAACACCGGGGAGCTGTTTTTT.

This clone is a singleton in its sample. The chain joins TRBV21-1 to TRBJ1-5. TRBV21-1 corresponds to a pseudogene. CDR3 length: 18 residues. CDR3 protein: CASSKVGGEGPCNQPQHF. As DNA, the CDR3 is TGTGCCAGCAGCAAAGTTGGAGGGGAGGGGCCCTGCAATCAGCCCCAGCATTTT.

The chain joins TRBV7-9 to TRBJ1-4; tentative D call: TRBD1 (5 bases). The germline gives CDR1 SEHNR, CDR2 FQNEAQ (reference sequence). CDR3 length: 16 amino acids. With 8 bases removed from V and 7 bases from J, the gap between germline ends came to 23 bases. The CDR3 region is CASHQSTTGGGEKLFF. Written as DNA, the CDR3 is TGTGCCAGCCACCAATCAACAACAGGTGGTGGTGAAAAACTGTTTTTT.

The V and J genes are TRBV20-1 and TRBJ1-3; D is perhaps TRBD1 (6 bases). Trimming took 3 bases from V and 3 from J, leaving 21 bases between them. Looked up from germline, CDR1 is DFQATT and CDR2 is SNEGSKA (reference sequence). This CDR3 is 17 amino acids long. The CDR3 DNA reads TGCAGTGCTAGTAGGAGAATATCAGCGGGACATGGAAACACCATATATTTT. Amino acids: CSASRRISAGHGNTIYF.

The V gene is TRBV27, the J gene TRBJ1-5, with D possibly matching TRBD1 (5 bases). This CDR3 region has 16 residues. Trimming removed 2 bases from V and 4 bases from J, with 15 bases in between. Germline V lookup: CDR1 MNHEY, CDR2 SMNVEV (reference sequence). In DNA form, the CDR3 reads TGTGCCAGCAGTTTAAATGGGGCCAAAACTAATCAGCCCCAGCATTTT. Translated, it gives CASSLNGAKTNQPQHF.

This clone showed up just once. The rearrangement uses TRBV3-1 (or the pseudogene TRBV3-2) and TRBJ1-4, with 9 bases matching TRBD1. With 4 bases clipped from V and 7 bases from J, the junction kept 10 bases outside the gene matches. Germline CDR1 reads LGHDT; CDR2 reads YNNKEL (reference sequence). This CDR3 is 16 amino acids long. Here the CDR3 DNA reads TGTGCCAGCAGCCTTACTGGACAGGGGAGGATTGAAAAACTGTTTTTT. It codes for CASSLTGQGRIEKLFF.

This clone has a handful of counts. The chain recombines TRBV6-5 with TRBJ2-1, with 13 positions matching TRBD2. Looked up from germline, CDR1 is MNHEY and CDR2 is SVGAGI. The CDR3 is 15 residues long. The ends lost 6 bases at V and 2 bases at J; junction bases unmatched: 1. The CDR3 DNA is TGTGCCAGCAGCGGGACTAGCGGGGCCTACAATGAGCAGTTCTTC. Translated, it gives CASSGTSGAYNEQFF.

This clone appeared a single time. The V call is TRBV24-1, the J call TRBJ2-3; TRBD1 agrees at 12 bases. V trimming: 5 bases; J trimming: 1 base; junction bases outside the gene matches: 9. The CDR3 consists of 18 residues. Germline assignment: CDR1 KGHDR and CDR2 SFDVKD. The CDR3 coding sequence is TGTGCCACCAGTGCCCAAGGGACAGGGGGCGAGGGCACAGATACGCAGTATTTT. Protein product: CATSAQGTGGEGTDTQYF.